A selection of T cell receptor beta chains follows, all from one sample in a study of shared clonotypes between healthy human individuals. Produced via immunoSEQ multiplex PCR; TCRdb's table is partial and in-frame only. Of 1,400,000 or so clones in the sample, approximately 98.5% were seen once. Sequencing was done on a sample of naive CD4+ T cells sorted from blood. The receptor source for this set is a man aged 30 to 45 in good health. The CDR3 runs from the conserved cysteine through the conserved F or W. D genes are given only for firm matches. The size field is filled for only some rows; it gives once, few, many or a size class.

TRBJ2-7,TRBD2,-,TRBV5-1,CASSANVAGSYEQYF,TGCGCCAGCAGCGCAAATGTAGCGGGATCCTACGAGCAGTACTTC
TRBJ2-3,-,-,TRBV9,CASSRQADTDTQYF,TGTGCCAGCAGCCGGCAAGCAGACACAGATACGCAGTATTTT
TRBJ1-3,-,-,TRBV28,CASSLLGGNTIYF,TGTGCCAGCAGTTTACTTGGTGGAAACACCATATATTTT
TRBJ2-7,-,-,TRBV28,CASSTAFWAAGGIYEQYF,TGTGCCAGCAGTACTGCTTTTTGGGCCGCGGGCGGTATCTACGAGCAGTACTTC
TRBJ2-3,TRBD1,-,TRBV10-1,CASSVVRDRQSTDTQYF,TGCGCCAGCAGTGTCGTTCGGGACAGACAAAGCACAGATACGCAGTATTTT
TRBJ2-7,TRBD1,-,TRBV28,CASRGRTGHYEQYF,TGTGCCAGCAGAGGTAGGACAGGGCATTACGAGCAGTACTTC
TRBJ2-3,-,-,TRBV5-4,CASSPPGRVKTDTQYF,TGTGCCAGCAGCCCCCCGGGGCGGGTGAAAACAGATACGCAGTATTTT
TRBJ1-2,-,once,TRBV19,CASSIEWRNYGYTF,TGTGCCAGTAGTATCGAATGGCGGAACTATGGCTACACCTTC
TRBJ2-1,-,-,TRBV5-1,CASSLRPAQGEQFF,TGCGCCAGCAGCTTGCGACCGGCCCAGGGTGAGCAGTTCTTC
TRBJ2-3,TRBD2,-,TRBV28,CASRTSGNTDTQYF,TGTGCCAGCAGGACTAGCGGGAACACAGATACGCAGTATTTT
TRBJ2-7,-,-,TRBV28,CASSSGFYFEQYF,TGTGCCAGCAGTTCTGGGTTCTACTTCGAGCAGTACTTC
TRBJ2-7,-,-,TRBV2,CASRGTPAGEQYF,TGTGCCAGCAGGGGGACGCCAGCGGGCGAGCAGTACTTC
TRBJ2-1,-,-,TRBV5-6,CASSSGDRYNEQFF,TGTGCCAGCAGCTCGGGAGACCGGTACAATGAGCAGTTCTTC
TRBJ1-5,TRBD1,-,TRBV19,CASIRTGGRSNQPQHF,TGTGCCAGTATAAGGACAGGGGGCCGATCAAATCAGCCCCAGCATTTT
TRBJ2-5,TRBD1,-,TRBV18,CASSPDRAETQYF,TGTGCCAGCTCACCCGACAGGGCAGAGACCCAGTACTTC
TRBJ2-7,-,-,TRBV29-1,CSVEGGGHEQYF,TGCAGCGTTGAAGGAGGGGGTCACGAGCAGTACTTC
TRBJ1-6,-,-,TRBV10-3,CAISDGEGPNSPLHF,TGTGCCATCAGTGATGGCGAGGGACCTAATTCACCCCTCCACTTT
TRBJ2-1,-,-,TRBV10-3,CASRDSYNEQFF,TGTGCCAGCCGAGACAGCTACAATGAGCAGTTCTTC